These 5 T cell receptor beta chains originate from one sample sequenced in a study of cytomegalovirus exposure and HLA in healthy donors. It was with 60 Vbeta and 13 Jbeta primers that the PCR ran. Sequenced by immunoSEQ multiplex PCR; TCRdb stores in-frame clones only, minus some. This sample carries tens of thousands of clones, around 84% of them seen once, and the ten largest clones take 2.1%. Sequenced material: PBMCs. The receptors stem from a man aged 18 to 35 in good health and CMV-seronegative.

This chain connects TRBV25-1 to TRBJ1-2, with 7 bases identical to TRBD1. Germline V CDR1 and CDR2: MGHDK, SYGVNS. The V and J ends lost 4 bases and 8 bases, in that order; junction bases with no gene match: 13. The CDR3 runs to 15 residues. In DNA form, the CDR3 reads TGTGCCAGCAGTGCCAGATTACAGGGGCGGAACGGCTACACCTTC. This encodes CASSARLQGRNGYTF.

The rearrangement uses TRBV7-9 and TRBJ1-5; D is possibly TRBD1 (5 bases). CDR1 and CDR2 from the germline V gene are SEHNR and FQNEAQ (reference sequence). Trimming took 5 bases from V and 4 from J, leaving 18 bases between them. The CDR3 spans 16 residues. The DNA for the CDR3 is TGTGCCAGCAGCCCCCCAGGGTTAGATGGGAATCAGCCCCAGCATTTT. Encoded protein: CASSPPGLDGNQPQHF.

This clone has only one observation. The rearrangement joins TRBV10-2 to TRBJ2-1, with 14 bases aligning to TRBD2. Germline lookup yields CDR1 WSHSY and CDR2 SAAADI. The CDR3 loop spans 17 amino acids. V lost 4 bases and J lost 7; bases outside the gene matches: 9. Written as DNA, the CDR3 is TGCGCCAGCAGTGCTGGGACTAGCGGGAGCTGGAGAAATGAGCAGTTCTTC. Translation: CASSAGTSGSWRNEQFF.

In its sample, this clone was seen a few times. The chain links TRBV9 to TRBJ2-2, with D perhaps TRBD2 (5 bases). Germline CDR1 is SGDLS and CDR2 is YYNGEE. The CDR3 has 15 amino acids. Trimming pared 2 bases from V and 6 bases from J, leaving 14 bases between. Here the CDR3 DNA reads TGTGCCAGCAGCGTCCTCGACCGAGGGTCCGGGGAGCTGTTTTTT. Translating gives CASSVLDRGSGELFF.

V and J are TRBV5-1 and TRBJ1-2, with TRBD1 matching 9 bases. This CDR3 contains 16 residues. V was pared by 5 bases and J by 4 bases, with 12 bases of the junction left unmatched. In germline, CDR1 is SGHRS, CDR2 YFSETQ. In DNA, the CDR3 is TGCGCCAGCAGGAACCCGAGACAGGGGGGCGCCTATGGCTACACCTTC. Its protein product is CASRNPRQGGAYGYTF.